Below are 19 T cell receptor beta chains sequenced from a single sample in a study of shared clonotypes between healthy human individuals. Libraries were prepared by immunoSEQ multiplex PCR; TCRdb keeps only in-frame clonotypes and omits some of them. The data contain around 2.5 million clones, 80% to 95% of them singletons. Sequencing was done on a sample of naive CD4+ T cells from PBMCs. Subset given: CD45RA+ positively selected. The source of these receptors is a man younger than 30 in good health. Some clones in this sample may be carry-over from other donors' samples.

V usage is TRBV7-2 and J usage is TRBJ2-1, with D unclear. Germline-derived CDR1 and CDR2 are SGHTA and FQGNSA. The CDR3 is 14 residues long. Trimming left V 2 bases short and J 4 bases short, with 9 bases between. In DNA form, the CDR3 reads TGTGCCAGCAGCTTAATGTTGGCATACAATGAGCAGTTCTTC. It translates to CASSLMLAYNEQFF.

The V gene is TRBV2, the J gene TRBJ2-7, with 9 bases that match TRBD1. V gave up 5 bases and J gave up 6 bases; unmatched junction bases: 5. The CDR3 spans 13 residues. Per germline, CDR1 SNHLY and CDR2 FYNNEI. For the CDR3, the DNA is TGTGCCAGCAGTCCCCAGACAGGGGGCGAGCAGTACTTC. The encoded protein is CASSPQTGGEQYF. Combining the CDR3 with reference TRBV2 and TRBJ2-7 gives the whole variable domain EPEVTQTPSHQVTQMGQEVILRCVPISNHLYFYWYRQILGQKVEFLVSFYNNEISEKSEIFDDQFSVERPDGSNFTLKIRSTKLEDSAMYFCASSPQTGGEQYFGPGTRLTVT.

The chain uses TRBV10-3 and TRBJ1-4, with TRBD1 matching over 8 bases. With V trimmed by 5 bases and J by 7 bases, 6 bases remained unmatched. CDR3 length: 14 amino acids. The germline gives CDR1 ENHRY, CDR2 SYGVKD. CDR3 DNA sequence: TGTGCCATCAGTCAGACAGGGGTATCTGAAAAACTGTTTTTT. Protein sequence: CAISQTGVSEKLFF.

The chain couples TRBV2 to TRBJ2-2; possible D gene TRBD2, 7 bases. This CDR3 spans 15 amino acids. Germline-derived CDR1 and CDR2 are SNHLY and FYNNEI. The V end lost 8 bases, the J end lost 5 bases, and 18 bases lay between the germline ends. In DNA, the CDR3 is TGTGCCAGCTCCTTTAGGGGGGGATTAACCGGGGAGCTGTTTTTT. This codes for CASSFRGGLTGELFF. The whole variable domain, remainder taken from reference TRBV2 and TRBJ2-2, is EPEVTQTPSHQVTQMGQEVILRCVPISNHLYFYWYRQILGQKVEFLVSFYNNEISEKSEIFDDQFSVERPDGSNFTLKIRSTKLEDSAMYFCASSFRGGLTGELFFGEGSRLTVL.

This sequence joins TRBV5-1 and TRBJ2-1; weak D call: TRBD2 (5 bases). CDR3 length equals 15 residues. Trimming cost V 2 bases and J 8 bases, with 17 bases left between them. Germline lookup yields CDR1 SGHRS and CDR2 YFSETQ. CDR3 sequence: CASSFLAPRTDEQFF. The DNA of the CDR3 is TGCGCCAGCAGCTTCCTAGCTCCTCGGACGGATGAGCAGTTCTTC.

This chain uses TRBV6-5 with TRBJ1-1; D gene ambiguous. Between the trimmed V and J ends, which lost 7 bases and 2 bases, there was a span of 17 bases. Germline V CDR1 and CDR2: MNHEY, SVGAGI. The CDR3 totals 15 residues. The CDR3 coding sequence is TGTGCCAGCACTGCCGGGCCCCGATACAACACTGAAGCTTTCTTT. Amino acid sequence: CASTAGPRYNTEAFF.

This chain connects TRBV2 to TRBJ2-1; 12 bases line up with TRBD2. CDR3 length: 15 amino acids. The ends lost 8 bases at V and 6 bases at J; junction bases unmatched: 8. CDR1 and CDR2 from the germline V gene are SNHLY and FYNNEI. The CDR3 protein is CASGSRTSGTNEQFF. The CDR3 DNA follows: TGTGCCAGCGGATCTAGGACTAGCGGGACCAATGAGCAGTTCTTC.

This chain joins TRBV28 and TRBJ2-7; perhaps TRBD1 as D (5 bases). The CDR3 covers 14 residues. The germline V gene has CDR1 MDHEN and CDR2 SYDVKM. The germline V and J ends were trimmed by 4 bases and 4 bases, with 14 bases remaining between them. DNA of the CDR3: TGTGCCAGCAGTTCCACTTCCCCAGGGTACGAGCAGTACTTC. It is translated as CASSSTSPGYEQYF.

The chain joins TRBV4-2 to TRBJ1-6; D perhaps matches TRBD1 (6 bases). The CDR3 totals 16 residues. Trimming left V 0 bases short and J 10 bases short, with 16 bases between. Germline CDR1 and CDR2: LGHNA and YNFKEQ. CDR3 in amino acids: CASSQDRGRGGSPLHF. Here the CDR3 DNA reads TGTGCCAGCAGCCAAGATCGCGGCAGGGGAGGGTCACCCCTCCACTTT.

The chain combines TRBV11-2 with TRBJ2-3; D gene uncertain. This CDR3 has 14 amino acids. Trimming cost V 0 bases and J 3 bases, with 7 bases left between them. In germline, CDR1 is SGHAT, CDR2 FQNNGV. The CDR3 nucleotides read TGTGCCAGCAGCTTAGATTTCGGGACAGATACGCAGTATTTT. This gives the protein CASSLDFGTDTQYF. Drawing the rest from reference TRBV11-2 and TRBJ2-3, the complete variable domain is EAGVAQSPRYKIIEKRQSVAFWCNPISGHATLYWYQQILGQGPKLLIQFQNNGVVDDSQLPKDRFSAERLKGVDSTLKIQPAKLEDSAVYLCASSLDFGTDTQYFGPGTRLTVL.

This chain links TRBV10-2 with TRBJ2-1; D is perhaps TRBD1 (6 bases). Germline V lookup: CDR1 WSHSY, CDR2 SAAADI. Deletions cut 7 bases from V and 7 bases from J, with 14 bases between. This CDR3 spans 13 amino acids. The CDR3 nucleotides read TGCGCCAGCATAGGGGGAGTTGATAATGAGCAGTTCTTC. This sequence encodes CASIGGVDNEQFF.

The rearrangement joins TRBV28 to TRBJ2-7; D gene uncertain. CDR3 size: 14 residues. From germline, CDR1 is MDHEN and CDR2 SYDVKM. The V gene lost 3 bases and the J gene lost 4 bases, with 13 bases spanning the gap. The DNA of the CDR3 is TGTGCCAGCAGTTTTGGTAGACCCCCTTACGAGCAGTACTTC. Translated, it gives CASSFGRPPYEQYF.

This rearrangement joins TRBV7-2 to TRBJ2-3; maybe TRBD1 (5 bases). Germline lookup yields CDR1 SGHTA and CDR2 FQGNSA. V gave up 1 base and J gave up 6 bases, with 14 bases separating them. The CDR3 is 15 amino acids. The CDR3 is CASSLVVGQWDTQYF. The DNA for the CDR3 is TGTGCCAGCAGCTTAGTGGTGGGGCAGTGGGATACGCAGTATTTT.

The chain has TRBV11-3 and TRBJ1-5, with D possibly matching TRBD1 (6 bases). Trimming shortened V by 4 bases and J by 0 bases, and 22 bases separated the two germline ends. CDR3 size: 19 residues. The germline CDR1 and CDR2 sequences are SGHNT and YENEEA. CDR3 bases: TGTGCCAGCAGCTCCAGACCCTTCGGGACACAATATAGCAATCAGCCCCAGCATTTT. It specifies CASSSRPFGTQYSNQPQHF.

The V and J genes are TRBV27 and TRBJ1-2; 8 bases match TRBD1. In germline, CDR1 is MNHEY, CDR2 SMNVEV (reference sequence). The CDR3 has 14 residues. With 6 bases clipped from V and 4 bases from J, the junction kept 7 bases outside the gene matches. The CDR3 sequence is CASRRQGTAYGYTF. The CDR3 DNA sequence: TGTGCCAGCAGAAGACAGGGGACGGCCTATGGCTACACCTTC.

For this clone: Other DNA sequences in the sample encode the same CDR3. This chain joins TRBV6-5 and TRBJ1-3; D gene unclear. Trimming took off 6 bases at V and 2 bases at J, with 5 bases between the two ends. CDR3 size: 12 residues. Germline CDR1 and CDR2: MNHEY and SVGAGI. The CDR3 nucleotides read TGTGCCAGCAGCTCTACTGGAAACACCATATATTTT. Protein product: CASSSTGNTIYF.

The chain joins TRBV2 to TRBJ2-1, with 11 bases fitting TRBD2. This CDR3 has 16 amino acids. V lost 7 bases and J lost 2; bases outside the gene matches: 7. The germline V gene has CDR1 SNHLY and CDR2 FYNNEI. Written as DNA, the CDR3 is TGTGCCAGCACCTGGACTAGCGGGTCGACCTACAATGAGCAGTTCTTC. Residues: CASTWTSGSTYNEQFF.

This clone occurred once. The chain carries TRBV5-1 and TRBJ1-1; 7 nucleotides align to TRBD1. Trimming at V came to 4 bases and at J to 3 bases, leaving 9 bases not matched to a gene. The CDR3 runs to 15 residues. Germline V gene sequence: CDR1 SGHRS, CDR2 YFSETQ. This CDR3 reads CASSSYRGGDTEAFF. The DNA of the CDR3 is TGCGCCAGCAGCAGCTACAGGGGAGGGGACACTGAAGCTTTCTTT. Together with reference TRBV5-1 and TRBJ1-1, the CDR3 gives the full variable domain: KAGVTQTPRYLIKTRGQQVTLSCSPISGHRSVSWYQQTPGQGLQFLFEYFSETQRNKGNFPGRFSGRQFSNSRSEMNVSTLELGDSALYLCASSSYRGGDTEAFFGQGTRLTVV.

The sample holds one count of this clone. The identical CDR3 is also encoded by other nucleotide sequences in the sample. V gene TRBV7-3 combines with J gene TRBJ2-1; 8 bases are shared with TRBD2. The CDR3 runs 15 residues. Unmatched junction bases numbered 0, after V lost 2 bases and J lost 0 bases. The germline V gene has CDR1 SGHTA and CDR2 FQGTGA. The CDR3 nucleotides read TGTGCCAGCAGCTTAGGACTAGCCTCCTACAATGAGCAGTTCTTC. Encoded protein: CASSLGLASYNEQFF.